Presented here are 19 T cell receptor beta chains from one specimen sequenced in a study of blood T cell repertoires in COVID-19. Sequencing was performed with immunoSEQ multiplex PCR; in TCRdb, only in-frame clones are kept and a portion is missing. The table has some 260,000 clones, roughly 91% seen once. Material: peripheral blood. The source is a woman in her forties who had recovered from COVID-19.

The J gene is TRBJ1-1, the V gene TRBV6-4, with no clear D. Trimming shortened V by 6 bases and J by 6 bases, and 17 bases separated the two germline ends. Germline lookup yields CDR1 MRHNA and CDR2 SNTAGT. The CDR3 totals 14 residues. CDR3 nucleotides: TGTGCCAGCAGACCCTCTGGGAGGGTGGCTGAAGCTTTCTTT. Its translation is CASRPSGRVAEAFF.

The rearrangement uses TRBV18 and TRBJ2-1; weak D call: TRBD2 (5 bases). The CDR3 has 12 amino acids. Germline-derived CDR1 and CDR2 are KGHSH and LQKENI. Trimming cost V 5 bases and J 9 bases, with 11 bases left between them. The CDR3 loop is CASSRPAGEQFF. As DNA, the CDR3 is TGTGCCAGCTCAAGACCCGCGGGTGAGCAGTTCTTC.

The V gene is TRBV6-5, the J gene TRBJ2-6, with 10 nucleotides matching TRBD1. CDR3 length equals 15 residues. V was pared by 5 bases and J by 8 bases, with 6 bases of the junction left unmatched. CDR1 is MNHEY, CDR2 SVGAGI, per germline. The CDR3, as DNA: TGTGCCAGCAGTCCGGGACAGGGGCGAACCAACGTCCTGACTTTC. It translates to CASSPGQGRTNVLTF.

The chain recombines TRBV11-3 with TRBJ2-1; maybe TRBD2 (5 bases). V was shortened by 1 base and J by 3 bases, with 13 bases between the two germline ends. The CDR3 extends over 16 amino acids. Looked up from germline, CDR1 is SGHNT and CDR2 is YENEEA. CDR3 bases: TGTGCCAGCAGCTTAGGTCCGTCGGAGGTCTACAATGAGCAGTTCTTC. Amino acids: CASSLGPSEVYNEQFF.

The genes are TRBV5-1 and TRBJ1-1, with D unresolved. V was cut by 4 bases and J by 1 base, with 11 bases left in between. This CDR3 contains 14 residues. The V gene's germline CDR1 is SGHRS and CDR2 YFSETQ. CDR3 region: CASSRSTENTEAFF. The CDR3 DNA reads as TGCGCCAGCAGCCGTTCCACTGAGAACACTGAAGCTTTCTTT.

V is TRBV6-7 and J is TRBJ2-3, with TRBD2 matching over 7 bases. TRBV6-7 is assigned to the ORF class and has an uncertain function. The ends lost 4 bases at V and 6 bases at J; junction bases unmatched: 7. This CDR3 comprises 14 residues. The CDR3 reads CASSSPLGGDTQYF. In DNA, the CDR3 is TGTGCCAGCAGTTCCCCCCTGGGGGGGGATACGCAGTATTTT.

The chain recombines TRBV5-1 with TRBJ2-2; possibly TRBD1 for D (5 bases). The CDR3 has 15 amino acids. V was clipped by 4 bases and J by 7 bases, with 17 bases between them. Germline CDR1 is SGHRS and CDR2 is YFSETQ. CDR3 nucleotides: TGCGCCAGCAGCGCGCGCGACCCCACAGGCGGGGAGCTGTTTTTT. Protein: CASSARDPTGGELFF.

The V and J genes are TRBV6-4 and TRBJ2-2; 11 nucleotides align to TRBD1. The length of the CDR3 is 17 residues. Trimming removed 3 bases from V and 3 bases from J; junction bases left unmatched: 6. Germline loops: CDR1 MRHNA, CDR2 SNTAGT. CDR3 DNA sequence: TGTGCCAGCAGTGAAACAGGACAGGGGGCCCACACCGGGGAGCTGTTTTTT. Translation: CASSETGQGAHTGELFF.

The chain recombines TRBV5-6 with TRBJ2-3, with D hard to call. The V end lost 0 bases, the J end lost 8 bases, and 10 bases lay between the germline ends. Germline V gene data show CDR1 as SGHDT and CDR2 as YYEEEE. The CDR3 is 13 residues long. The CDR3 nucleotides are TGTGCCAGCAGCTTGGGGCGTCCGGGTACGCAGTATTTT. Its protein is CASSLGRPGTQYF.

V usage is TRBV11-2 and J usage is TRBJ2-2, with 7 bases aligning to TRBD2. This CDR3 has 16 amino acids. The germline V gene encodes CDR1 SGHAT and CDR2 FQNNGV. V shed 1 base, J shed 7 bases, and the junction held 9 bases outside the gene matches. For the CDR3, the DNA is TGTGCCAGCAGCTTAGTCGGCGGGAGATTAGGCGGGGAGCTGTTTTTT. Encoded protein: CASSLVGGRLGGELFF.

The gene calls are TRBV5-6 and TRBJ1-3, with D possibly being TRBD1 (5 bases). The length of the CDR3 is 15 residues. CDR1 SGHDT and CDR2 YYEEEE come from the germline V gene. V gave up 4 bases and J gave up 3 bases, with 14 bases separating them. For the CDR3, the DNA is TGTGCCAGCAGCCCTCGGTACGGGGGTGGAAACACCATATATTTT. This codes for CASSPRYGGGNTIYF.

This clone was seen ten or more times. The rearrangement joins TRBV14 to TRBJ2-5; D call uncertain. The V end lost 1 base, the J end lost 1 base, and 10 bases lay between the germline ends. CDR1 and CDR2 (germline): SGHDN, FVKESK. This CDR3 region has 15 residues. CDR3 sequence reads: CASSQAGWPQETQYF. CDR3 nucleotide sequence: TGTGCCAGCAGCCAAGCGGGTTGGCCCCAAGAGACCCAGTACTTC.

The CDR3: CATSRGDRSTDTQYF. The CDR3 DNA is TGTGCCACCAGCAGAGGGGACAGAAGCACAGATACGCAGTATTTT. The chain uses TRBV15 and TRBJ2-3; 7 nucleotides align to TRBD1. The CDR3 spans 15 residues. Germline trimming cut 1 base from V and 0 bases from J; bases unmatched to any gene: 1. Germline CDR1 is LNHNV and CDR2 is YYDKDF (reference sequence).

V gene TRBV3-1 (or the pseudogene TRBV3-2) combines with J gene TRBJ2-5; D not certain. V shed 3 bases and J shed 0 bases, with 8 bases lying between them. The CDR3 is made up of 14 amino acids. CDR1 is LGHDT, CDR2 YNNKEL, per germline (reference sequence). CDR3 sequence: CASSHRRDQETQYF. The CDR3 nucleotides read TGTGCCAGCAGCCACCGCCGGGACCAAGAGACCCAGTACTTC.

The V gene is TRBV7-2, the J gene TRBJ1-5; D gene uncertain. This CDR3 comprises 16 residues. The germline V and J ends were trimmed by 5 bases and 7 bases, with 21 bases remaining between them. CDR1 is SGHTA and CDR2 is FQGNSA in the germline V gene. The CDR3 spells CASSITPPGLGQPQHF. CDR3 bases: TGTGCCAGCAGCATAACACCCCCGGGTCTTGGCCAGCCCCAGCATTTT. The entire variable domain, with the rest obtained from reference TRBV7-2 and TRBJ1-5, is as follows: GAGVSQSPSNKVTEKGKDVELRCDPISGHTALYWYRQSLGQGLEFLIYFQGNSAPDKSGLPSDRFSAERTGGSVSTLTIQRTQQEDSAVYLCASSITPPGLGQPQHFGDGTRLSIL.

This chain joins TRBV5-4 and TRBJ2-2, with D possibly matching TRBD2 (5 bases). The CDR3 spans 15 residues. The ends were cut back, 0 bases at V and 2 bases at J, with 8 bases in the middle. Germline lookup yields CDR1 SGHNT and CDR2 YYREEE (reference sequence). CDR3 DNA sequence: TGTGCCAGCAGCTTGGGACTAACCAACACCGGGGAGCTGTTTTTT. It specifies CASSLGLTNTGELFF.

The chain joins TRBV5-4 to TRBJ2-5; 16 nucleotides agree with TRBD2. The germline V gene encodes CDR1 SGHNT and CDR2 YYREEE (reference sequence). The CDR3 has 16 amino acids. V trimming: 4 bases; J trimming: 5 bases; junction bases outside the gene matches: 5. The CDR3 DNA reads TGTGCCAGCAGCAGGGGACTAGCGGGAGGGCCGGAGACCCAGTACTTC. Amino acids: CASSRGLAGGPETQYF.

The genes are TRBV7-3 and TRBJ2-1; D may be TRBD2 (5 bases). V dropped 1 base and J dropped 6 bases, with 13 bases sitting between them. This CDR3 has 15 residues. From germline, CDR1 is SGHTA and CDR2 FQGTGA. The DNA of the CDR3 is TGTGCCAGCAGCTTAATGGGTAGCGCGGGCAATGAGCAGTTCTTC. Translated: CASSLMGSAGNEQFF.

The chain has TRBV18 and TRBJ1-6; D ambiguous. V shed 3 bases and J shed 0 bases, with 9 bases lying between them. CDR3 size: 16 residues. CDR1 KGHSH and CDR2 LQKENI come from the germline V gene. The chain's CDR3 is CASSPTASSYNSPLHF. The DNA for the CDR3 is TGTGCCAGCTCACCCACAGCCAGCTCCTATAATTCACCCCTCCACTTT.